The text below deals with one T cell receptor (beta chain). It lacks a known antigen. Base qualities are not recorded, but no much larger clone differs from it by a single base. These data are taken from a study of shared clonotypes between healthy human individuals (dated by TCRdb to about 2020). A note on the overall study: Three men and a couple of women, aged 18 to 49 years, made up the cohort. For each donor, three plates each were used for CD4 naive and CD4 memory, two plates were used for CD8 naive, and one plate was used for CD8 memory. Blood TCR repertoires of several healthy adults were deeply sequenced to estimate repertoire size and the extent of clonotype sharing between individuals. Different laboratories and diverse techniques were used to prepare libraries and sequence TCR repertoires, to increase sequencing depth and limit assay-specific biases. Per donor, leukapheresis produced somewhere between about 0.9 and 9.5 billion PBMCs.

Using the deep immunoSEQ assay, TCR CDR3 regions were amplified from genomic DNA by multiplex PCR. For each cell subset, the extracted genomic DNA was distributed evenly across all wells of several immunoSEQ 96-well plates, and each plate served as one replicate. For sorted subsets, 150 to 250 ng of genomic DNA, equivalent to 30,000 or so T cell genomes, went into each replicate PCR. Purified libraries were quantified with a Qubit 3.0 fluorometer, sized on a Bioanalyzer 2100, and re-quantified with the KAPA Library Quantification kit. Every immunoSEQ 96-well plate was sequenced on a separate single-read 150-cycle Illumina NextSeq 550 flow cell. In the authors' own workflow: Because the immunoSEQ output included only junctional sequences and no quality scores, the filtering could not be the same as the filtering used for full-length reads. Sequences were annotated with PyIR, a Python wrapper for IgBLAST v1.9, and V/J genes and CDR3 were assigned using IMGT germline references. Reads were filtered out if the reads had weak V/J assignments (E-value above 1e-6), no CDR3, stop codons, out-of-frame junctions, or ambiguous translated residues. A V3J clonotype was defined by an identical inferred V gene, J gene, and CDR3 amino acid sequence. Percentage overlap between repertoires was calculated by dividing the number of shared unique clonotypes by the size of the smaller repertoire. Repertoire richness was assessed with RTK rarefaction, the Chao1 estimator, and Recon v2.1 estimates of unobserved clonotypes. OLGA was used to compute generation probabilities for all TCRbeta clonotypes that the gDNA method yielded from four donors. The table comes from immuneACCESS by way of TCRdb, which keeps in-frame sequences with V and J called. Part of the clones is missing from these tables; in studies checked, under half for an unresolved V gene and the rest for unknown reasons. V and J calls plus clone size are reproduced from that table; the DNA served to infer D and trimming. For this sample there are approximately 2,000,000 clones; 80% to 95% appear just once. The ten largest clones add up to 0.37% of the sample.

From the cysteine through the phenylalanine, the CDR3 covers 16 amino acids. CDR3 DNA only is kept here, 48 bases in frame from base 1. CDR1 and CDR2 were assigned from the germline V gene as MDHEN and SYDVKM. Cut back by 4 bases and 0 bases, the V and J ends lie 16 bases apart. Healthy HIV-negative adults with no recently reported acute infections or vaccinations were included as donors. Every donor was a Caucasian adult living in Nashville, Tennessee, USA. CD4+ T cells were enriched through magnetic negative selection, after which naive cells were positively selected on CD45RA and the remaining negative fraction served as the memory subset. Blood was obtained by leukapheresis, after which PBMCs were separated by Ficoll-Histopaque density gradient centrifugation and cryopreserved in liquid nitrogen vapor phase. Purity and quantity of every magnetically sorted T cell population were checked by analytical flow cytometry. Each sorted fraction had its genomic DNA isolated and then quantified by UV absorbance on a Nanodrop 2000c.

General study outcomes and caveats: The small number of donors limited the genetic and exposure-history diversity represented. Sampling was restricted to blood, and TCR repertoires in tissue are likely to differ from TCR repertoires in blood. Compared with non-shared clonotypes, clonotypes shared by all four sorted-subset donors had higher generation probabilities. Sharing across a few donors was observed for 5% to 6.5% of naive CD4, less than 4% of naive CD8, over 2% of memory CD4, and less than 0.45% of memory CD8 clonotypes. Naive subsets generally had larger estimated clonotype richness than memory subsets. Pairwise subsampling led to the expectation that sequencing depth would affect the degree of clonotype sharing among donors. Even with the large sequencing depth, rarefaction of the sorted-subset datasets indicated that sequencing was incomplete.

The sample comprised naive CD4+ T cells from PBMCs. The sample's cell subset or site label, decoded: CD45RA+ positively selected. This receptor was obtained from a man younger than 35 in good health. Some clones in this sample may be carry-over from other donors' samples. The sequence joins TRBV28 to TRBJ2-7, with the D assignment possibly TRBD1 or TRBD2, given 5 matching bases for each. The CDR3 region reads CASSSGTAIHSYEQYF. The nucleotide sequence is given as TGTGCCAGCAGTTCCGGGACGGCGATCCACTCCTACGAGCAGTACTTC.